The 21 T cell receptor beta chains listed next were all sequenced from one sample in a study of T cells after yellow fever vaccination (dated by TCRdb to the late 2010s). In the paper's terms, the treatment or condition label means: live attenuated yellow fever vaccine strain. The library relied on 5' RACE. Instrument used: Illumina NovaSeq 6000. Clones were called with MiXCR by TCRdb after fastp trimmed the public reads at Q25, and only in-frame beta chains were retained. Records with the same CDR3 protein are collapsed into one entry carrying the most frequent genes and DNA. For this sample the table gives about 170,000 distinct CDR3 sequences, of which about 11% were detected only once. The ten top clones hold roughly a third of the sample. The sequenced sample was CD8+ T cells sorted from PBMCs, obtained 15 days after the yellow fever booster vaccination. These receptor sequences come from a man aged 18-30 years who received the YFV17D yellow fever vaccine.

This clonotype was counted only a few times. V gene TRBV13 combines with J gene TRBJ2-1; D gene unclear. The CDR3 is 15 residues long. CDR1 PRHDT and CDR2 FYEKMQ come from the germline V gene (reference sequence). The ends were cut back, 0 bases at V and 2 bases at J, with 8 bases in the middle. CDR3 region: CASSLGGSAYNEQFF. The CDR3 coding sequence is TGTGCCAGCAGCTTAGGGGGATCAGCCTACAATGAGCAGTTCTTC.

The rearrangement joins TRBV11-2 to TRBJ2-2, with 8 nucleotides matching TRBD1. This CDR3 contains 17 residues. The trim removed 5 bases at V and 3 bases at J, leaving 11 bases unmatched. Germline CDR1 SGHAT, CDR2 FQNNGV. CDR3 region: CASSPGAGGAHTGELFF. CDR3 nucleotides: TGTGCCAGCAGCCCCGGTGCAGGGGGCGCCCACACCGGGGAGCTGTTTTTT.

CDR3 in amino acids: CASKEGLYEQYF. CDR3 in DNA: TGTGCCAGCAAGGAGGGGCTCTACGAGCAGTACTTC. The rearrangement uses TRBV6-4 and TRBJ2-7; D possibly corresponds to TRBD2 (6 bases). In germline, CDR1 is MRHNA, CDR2 SNTAGT. Trimming removed 7 bases from V and 3 bases from J, with 10 bases in between. The CDR3 spans 12 residues.

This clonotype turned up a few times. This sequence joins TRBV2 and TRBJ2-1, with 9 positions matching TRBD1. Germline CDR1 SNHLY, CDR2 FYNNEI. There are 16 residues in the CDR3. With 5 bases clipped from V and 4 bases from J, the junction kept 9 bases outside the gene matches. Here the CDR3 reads CASSYLRDREYNEQFF. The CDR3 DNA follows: TGTGCCAGCAGTTATCTCCGGGACAGGGAATACAATGAGCAGTTCTTC. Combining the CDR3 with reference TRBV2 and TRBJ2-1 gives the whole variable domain EPEVTQTPSHQVTQMGQEVILRCVPISNHLYFYWYRQILGQKVEFLVSFYNNEISEKSEIFDDQFSVERPDGSNFTLKIRSTKLEDSAMYFCASSYLRDREYNEQFFGPGTRLTVL.

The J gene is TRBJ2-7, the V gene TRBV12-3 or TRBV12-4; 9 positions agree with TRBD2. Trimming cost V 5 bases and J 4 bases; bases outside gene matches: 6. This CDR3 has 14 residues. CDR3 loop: CASSVLAGWYEQYF. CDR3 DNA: TGTGCCAGCAGTGTTCTAGCGGGGTGGTACGAGCAGTACTTC.

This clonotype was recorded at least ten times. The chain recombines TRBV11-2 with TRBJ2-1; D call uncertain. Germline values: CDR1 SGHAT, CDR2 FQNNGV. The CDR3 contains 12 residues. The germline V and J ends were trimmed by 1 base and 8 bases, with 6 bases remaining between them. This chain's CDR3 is CASSLAWDEQFF. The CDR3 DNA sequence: TGTGCCAGCAGCTTAGCGTGGGATGAGCAGTTCTTC.

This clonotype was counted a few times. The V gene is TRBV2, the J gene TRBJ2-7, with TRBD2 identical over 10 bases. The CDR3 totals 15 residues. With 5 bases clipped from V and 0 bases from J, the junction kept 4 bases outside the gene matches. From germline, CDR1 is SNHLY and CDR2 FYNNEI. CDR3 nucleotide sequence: TGTGCCAGCAGTTTGACTAGCGGGCGCTCCTACGAGCAGTACGTC. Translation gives CASSLTSGRSYEQYV.

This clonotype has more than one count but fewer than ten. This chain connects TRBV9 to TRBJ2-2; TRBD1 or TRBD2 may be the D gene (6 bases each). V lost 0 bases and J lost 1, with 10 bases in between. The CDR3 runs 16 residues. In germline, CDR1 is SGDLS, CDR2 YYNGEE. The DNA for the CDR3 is TGTGCCAGCAGCGTAGAGGGGGGTCAGAACACCGGGGAGCTGTTTTTT. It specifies CASSVEGGQNTGELFF.

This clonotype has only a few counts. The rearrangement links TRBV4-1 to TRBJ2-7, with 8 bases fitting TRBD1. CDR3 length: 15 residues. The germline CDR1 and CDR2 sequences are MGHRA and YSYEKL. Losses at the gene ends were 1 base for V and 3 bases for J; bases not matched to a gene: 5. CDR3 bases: TGCGCCAGCAGCCAAGGGCCCGGACAGGGCTACGAGCAGTACGTC. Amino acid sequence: CASSQGPGQGYEQYV.

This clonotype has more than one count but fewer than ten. The chain's CDR3 is CASSFVHAGTVNTGELFF. The CDR3 bases are TGTGCCAGCAGCTTCGTACACGCCGGGACGGTAAACACCGGGGAGCTGTTTTTT. The V and J genes are TRBV7-6 and TRBJ2-2; the D call may be TRBD1 or TRBD2 (5 bases each). CDR3 length: 18 residues. V was shortened by 3 bases and J by 2 bases, with 19 bases between the two germline ends. CDR1 is SGHVS and CDR2 is FNYEAQ in the germline V gene.

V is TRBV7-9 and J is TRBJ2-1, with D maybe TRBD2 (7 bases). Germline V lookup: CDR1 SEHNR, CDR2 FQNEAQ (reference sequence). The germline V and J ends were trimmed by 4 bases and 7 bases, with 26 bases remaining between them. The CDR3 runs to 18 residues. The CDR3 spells CASSYEAWGGETTNEQFF. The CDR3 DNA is TGTGCCAGCAGCTACGAGGCGTGGGGGGGCGAAACTACGAATGAGCAGTTCTTC. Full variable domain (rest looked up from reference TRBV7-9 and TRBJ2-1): DTGVSQNPRHKITKRGQNVTFRCDPISEHNRLYWYRQTLGQGPEFLTYFQNEAQLEKSRLLSDRFSAERPKGSFSTLEIQRTEQGDSAMYLCASSYEAWGGETTNEQFFGPGTRLTVL.

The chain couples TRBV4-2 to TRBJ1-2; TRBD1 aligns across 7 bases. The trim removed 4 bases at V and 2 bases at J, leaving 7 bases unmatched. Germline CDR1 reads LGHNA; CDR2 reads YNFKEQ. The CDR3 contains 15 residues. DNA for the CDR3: TGTGCCAGCAGCCCTAGGCCGGGACAGAACTATGGCTACACCTTC. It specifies CASSPRPGQNYGYTF.

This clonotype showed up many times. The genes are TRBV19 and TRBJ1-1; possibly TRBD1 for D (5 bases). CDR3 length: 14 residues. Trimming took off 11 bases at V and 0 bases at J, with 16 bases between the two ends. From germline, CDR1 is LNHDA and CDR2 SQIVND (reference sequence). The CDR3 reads CACSGPGLNTEAFF. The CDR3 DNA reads TGTGCCTGCTCAGGGCCAGGCCTGAACACTGAAGCTTTCTTT.

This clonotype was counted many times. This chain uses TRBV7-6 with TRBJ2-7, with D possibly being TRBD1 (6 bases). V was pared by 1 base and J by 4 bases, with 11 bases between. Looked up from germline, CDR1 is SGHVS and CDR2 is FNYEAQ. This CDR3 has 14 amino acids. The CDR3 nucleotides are TGTGCCAGCAGCTTAGAGACAGGATGGTACGAGCAGTACTTC. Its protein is CASSLETGWYEQYF.

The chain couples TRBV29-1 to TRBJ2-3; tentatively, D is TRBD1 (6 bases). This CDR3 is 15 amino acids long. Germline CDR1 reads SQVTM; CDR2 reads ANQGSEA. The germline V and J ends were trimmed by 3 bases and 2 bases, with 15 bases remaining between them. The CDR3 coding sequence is TGCAGCGTTGATGAGGACAGTCCCTTCACAGATACGCAGTATTTT. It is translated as CSVDEDSPFTDTQYF.

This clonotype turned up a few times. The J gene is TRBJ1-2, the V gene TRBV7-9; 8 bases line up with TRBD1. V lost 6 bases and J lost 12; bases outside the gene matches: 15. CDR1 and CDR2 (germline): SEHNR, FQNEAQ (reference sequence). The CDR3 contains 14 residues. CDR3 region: CASRPTGTGPFHTF. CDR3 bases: TGTGCCAGCAGGCCCACCGGGACAGGCCCTTTCCACACCTTC.

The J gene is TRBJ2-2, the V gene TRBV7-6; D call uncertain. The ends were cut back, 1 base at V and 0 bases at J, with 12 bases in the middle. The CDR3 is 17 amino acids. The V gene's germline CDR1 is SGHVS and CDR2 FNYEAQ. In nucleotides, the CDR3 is TGTGCCAGCAGCTTAGTCAGTTCCACGACGAACACCGGGGAGCTGTTTTTT. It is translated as CASSLVSSTTNTGELFF.

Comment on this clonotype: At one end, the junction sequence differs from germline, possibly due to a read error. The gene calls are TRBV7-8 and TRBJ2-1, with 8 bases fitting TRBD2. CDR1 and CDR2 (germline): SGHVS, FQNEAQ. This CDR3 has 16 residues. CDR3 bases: TGTGTCAGCAGCTTCGAGCGGGGGCTCTCCTACAATGAGCAGTTCTTC. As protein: CVSSFERGLSYNEQFF.

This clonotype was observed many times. CDR3 DNA sequence: TGTGCCAGCAGCGATCGACAGGGAGGCGATCAAGCTTTCTTT. Amino acids: CASSDRQGGDQAFF. This rearrangement joins TRBV7-9 to TRBJ1-1; 7 bases map to TRBD1. Germline-derived CDR1 and CDR2 are SEHNR and FQNEAQ (reference sequence). The CDR3 is made up of 14 amino acids. The junction had 12 bases not matched to a gene; V was cut back by 5 bases and J by 9 bases.

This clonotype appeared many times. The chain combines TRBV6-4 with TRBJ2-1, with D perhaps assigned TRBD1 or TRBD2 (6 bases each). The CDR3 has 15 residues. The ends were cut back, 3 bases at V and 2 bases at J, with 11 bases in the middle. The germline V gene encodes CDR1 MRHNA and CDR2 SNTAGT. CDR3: CASSEEGGPYNEQFF. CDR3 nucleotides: TGTGCCAGCAGTGAAGAGGGGGGCCCCTACAATGAGCAGTTCTTC.

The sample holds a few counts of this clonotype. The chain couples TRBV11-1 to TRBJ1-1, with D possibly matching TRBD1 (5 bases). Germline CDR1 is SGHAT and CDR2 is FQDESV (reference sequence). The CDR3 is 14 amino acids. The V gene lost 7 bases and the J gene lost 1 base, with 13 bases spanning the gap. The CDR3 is CASTHRFANTEAFF. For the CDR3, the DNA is TGTGCCAGCACTCACAGGTTCGCGAACACTGAAGCTTTCTTT. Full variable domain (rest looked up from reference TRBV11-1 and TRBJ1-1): EAEVAQSPRYKITEKSQAVAFWCDPISGHATLYWYRQILGQGPELLVQFQDESVVDDSQLPKDRFSAERLKGVDSTLKIQPAELGDSAMYLCASTHRFANTEAFFGQGTRLTVV.